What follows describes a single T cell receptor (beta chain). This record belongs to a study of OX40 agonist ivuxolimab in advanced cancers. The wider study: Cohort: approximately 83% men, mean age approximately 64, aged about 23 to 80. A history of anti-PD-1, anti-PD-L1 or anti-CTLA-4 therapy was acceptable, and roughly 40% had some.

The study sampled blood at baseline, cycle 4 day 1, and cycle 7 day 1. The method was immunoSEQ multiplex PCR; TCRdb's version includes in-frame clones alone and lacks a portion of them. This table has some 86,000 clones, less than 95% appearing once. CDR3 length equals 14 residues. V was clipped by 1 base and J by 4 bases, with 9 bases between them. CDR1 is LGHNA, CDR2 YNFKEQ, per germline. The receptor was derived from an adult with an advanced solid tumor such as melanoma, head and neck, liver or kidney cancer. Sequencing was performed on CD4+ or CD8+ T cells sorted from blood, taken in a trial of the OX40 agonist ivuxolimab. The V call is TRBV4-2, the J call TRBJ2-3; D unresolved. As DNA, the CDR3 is TGTGCCAGCAGCCAAGGTGTGGCGGCAGATACGCAGTATTTT. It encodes CASSQGVAADTQYF.